The 13 T cell receptor beta chains listed next were all sequenced from one sample in a study of OX40 agonist ivuxolimab in advanced cancers. The table came from immunoSEQ multiplex PCR; TCRdb's copy has only in-frame clones and leaves some out. The repertoire includes around 80,000 clones, 85% of them detected once, and around 2.5% sits in the top ten. Specimen: CD4+ or CD8+ T cells sorted from blood, collected in a trial of the OX40 agonist ivuxolimab. The receptors originated from an adult with an advanced solid tumor such as melanoma, head and neck, liver or kidney cancer.

The genes are TRBV6-6 and TRBJ1-2, with a tentative D call TRBD1 (5 bases). Trimming pared 2 bases from V and 4 bases from J, leaving 14 bases between. The CDR3 totals 15 residues. CDR1 and CDR2 (germline): MNHNY, SVGAGI (reference sequence). In DNA, the CDR3 is TGTGCCAGCAGTTACATCAGGGTGGGGTTCTATGGCTACACCTTC. It translates to CASSYIRVGFYGYTF.

This clone was seen a handful of times. This chain uses TRBV4-1 with TRBJ1-4, with 9 nucleotides matching TRBD1. This CDR3 contains 16 residues. Germline CDR1 is MGHRA and CDR2 is YSYEKL. The trim removed 0 bases at V and 5 bases at J, leaving 4 bases unmatched. This CDR3 is CASSQDAGTGNEKLFF. The DNA for the CDR3 is TGCGCCAGCAGCCAAGATGCAGGGACAGGGAATGAAAAACTGTTTTTT.

J is TRBJ1-1 and V is TRBV5-4; 7 bases agree with TRBD1. Trimming took 1 base from V and 4 from J; bases not matched to a gene: 4. There are 14 residues in the CDR3. Germline V CDR1 and CDR2: SGHNT, YYREEE (reference sequence). The CDR3 loop is CASSLQGVGTEAFF. DNA for the CDR3: TGTGCCAGCAGCTTGCAGGGGGTCGGCACTGAAGCTTTCTTT.

This chain connects TRBV18 to TRBJ2-1; 7 bases map to TRBD1. The germline gives CDR1 KGHSH, CDR2 LQKENI. The CDR3 consists of 14 residues. J gave up 8 bases and V 2 bases, and 6 bases lay outside the gene matches. The DNA for the CDR3 is TGTGCCAGCTCACCAGGGATAGGGGGCGATGAGCAGTTCTTC. Encoded protein: CASSPGIGGDEQFF.

The chain uses TRBV11-2 and TRBJ1-6; D is perhaps TRBD1 (6 bases). Trimming cost V 0 bases and J 10 bases, with 13 bases left between them. The CDR3 has 15 residues. Looked up from germline, CDR1 is SGHAT and CDR2 is FQNNGV. In DNA, the CDR3 is TGTGCCAGCAGCTTAGAGCCAGGGGTCCGGTCACCCCTCCACTTT. Its protein product is CASSLEPGVRSPLHF.

The V call is TRBV14, the J call TRBJ1-2, with 7 positions matching TRBD1. The CDR3 length is 14 residues. Germline CDR1 SGHDN, CDR2 FVKESK. The V and J ends lost 6 bases and 3 bases, in that order; junction bases with no gene match: 7. The CDR3 reads CASRPRGGDYGYTF. The DNA for the CDR3 is TGTGCCAGCAGGCCTAGAGGGGGCGACTATGGCTACACCTTC.

The chain employs TRBV6-6 and TRBJ2-7; 10 nucleotides agree with TRBD1. V was clipped by 2 bases and J by 2 bases; unmatched bases: 0. CDR1 and CDR2 from the germline V gene are MNHNY and SVGAGI (reference sequence). This CDR3 has 14 residues. The CDR3, as DNA: TGTGCCAGCAGTTACGGACAGGGGGCCTACGAGCAGTACTTC. Translating it yields CASSYGQGAYEQYF.

The CDR3, as DNA: TGTGCCAGCAAATCCGAGATGTCGGCCTACGAGCAGTACTTC. Protein: CASKSEMSAYEQYF. The V and J genes are TRBV27 and TRBJ2-7; D not resolved. Germline V gene lookup returns CDR1 MNHEY and CDR2 SMNVEV (reference sequence). This CDR3 contains 14 residues. Trimming pared 7 bases from V and 2 bases from J, leaving 15 bases between.

Details on this clone: At the DNA level, this CDR3 is encoded by other sequences in the same sample as well. The chain carries TRBV6-1 and TRBJ2-7; D gene unclear. In germline, CDR1 is MNHNS, CDR2 SASEGT. Between the trimmed V and J ends, which lost 1 base and 5 bases, there was a span of 9 bases. CDR3 size: 13 residues. Written as DNA, the CDR3 is TGTGCCAGCAGTGAAGTTCGTAGGGACGAGCAGTACTTC. Translated, it gives CASSEVRRDEQYF.

The V gene is TRBV15, the J gene TRBJ1-3; weak D call: TRBD1 (5 bases). This CDR3 contains 15 residues. Germline V gives CDR1 LNHNV, CDR2 YYDKDF (reference sequence). With 0 bases removed from V and 2 bases from J, the gap between germline ends came to 8 bases. The CDR3 spells CATSRDRGAGNTIYF. Here the CDR3 DNA reads TGTGCCACCAGCAGAGATCGGGGGGCTGGAAACACCATATATTTT.

The J gene is TRBJ1-4, the V gene TRBV2; 8 bases agree with TRBD1. The CDR3 covers 14 residues. The V segment lost 3 bases and the J segment 8 bases; nucleotides outside the gene matches: 5. Germline V gives CDR1 SNHLY, CDR2 FYNNEI. This chain's CDR3 is CASSDGTGHEKLFF. Here the CDR3 DNA reads TGTGCCAGCAGTGATGGGACAGGACACGAAAAACTGTTTTTT. The full variable domain, its missing parts supplied by reference TRBV2 and TRBJ1-4, is EPEVTQTPSHQVTQMGQEVILRCVPISNHLYFYWYRQILGQKVEFLVSFYNNEISEKSEIFDDQFSVERPDGSNFTLKIRSTKLEDSAMYFCASSDGTGHEKLFFGSGTQLSVL.

The chain couples TRBV7-2 to TRBJ2-5, with 7 bases lining up with TRBD1. Germline V gives CDR1 SGHTA, CDR2 FQGNSA. Germline trimming cut 2 bases from V and 5 bases from J; bases unmatched to any gene: 11. The CDR3 loop spans 16 amino acids. CDR3 amino acids: CASSLMKGGDGETQYF. The CDR3 DNA is TGTGCCAGCAGCTTAATGAAAGGGGGCGATGGGGAGACCCAGTACTTC.

The sample holds one count of this clone. The chain uses TRBV7-2 and TRBJ2-1, with 13 positions matching TRBD2. V lost 4 bases, J lost 11 bases, and 11 bases stayed unmatched. The CDR3 sequence is 16 residues long. In germline, CDR1 is SGHTA, CDR2 FQGNSA. CDR3 DNA: TGTGCCAGCAGCTGGCCACGGGGACTAGCGGGGACTCAGCAGTTCTTC. Residues: CASSWPRGLAGTQQFF.